The rows below give T cell receptor beta chains drawn from one sample of a study of cytomegalovirus exposure and HLA in healthy donors. Some clones are missing from TCRdb's copy, which holds only in-frame ones; the method was immunoSEQ multiplex PCR. Of about 160,000 clones detected, 75% to 85% appear once; the ten largest clones hold under 8%. The sample taken for sequencing was PBMCs. The receptors were gathered from a man over 45 in good health and CMV-seropositive. Both conserved end residues are trimmed from each CDR3. Fields, in order: V gene, clone size, CDR3 protein. Clone sizes are given selectively: once, few, many, or a class where the clone is expanded.

>TRBV30|NA
AHDQPGDNNEQF
>TRBV25-1|NA
ASSEFGTEAF
>TRBV2|NA
ASSEAGWTSGAGETQY
>TRBV28|NA
ASSRSAGSYNEQF
>TRBV5-1|NA
ASSPGGAGVDTQY
>TRBV6-5|NA
ASSRTGQNTEAF
>TRBV6-5|NA
ASSYRGGEQY
>TRBV10-3|NA
AARPPIGQEEGYT
>TRBV6-5|few
ASSPLTGNQPQH
>TRBV9|once
ASSTGTGNYEQY
>TRBV19|NA
ASNPRTGGDQPQH
>TRBV7-8|once
ASSSSLDRGVGYT
>TRBV6-1|few
ASSGTGRVYSGANVLT
>TRBV2|few
ASRIGLAGGEQF
>TRBV30|NA
AWSSTGANTEAF
>TRBV11-2|NA
ASSSADTQY
>TRBV5-1|NA
ASSSLGGFGETQY
>TRBV19|once
ASSIGGTGVPYGYT
>TRBV12-5|NA
ASGFGSGAGDTQY
>TRBV21-1|NA
ASSMGTGRGYT
>TRBV14|NA
ASSQGQEVNTGELF
>TRBV7-8|NA
ASSLAPGPGNTIY
>TRBV10-2|once
ASSDRSGLAKNIQY
>TRBV5-4|NA
ASSYRQGAQY
>TRBV19|NA
ATLQGSGTEAF
>TRBV6-5|NA
ASILVEGKTEAF
>TRBV2|few
ASRPTDRANTEAF
>TRBV5-1|once
ASSLAGDQPQH
>TRBV5-4|NA
ASSLEGLNQETQY
>TRBV5-5|NA
ASSTKRDPADTQY
>TRBV9|NA
ASSAGGDQPQH
>TRBV27|few
ASSLLGGPTGELF
>TRBV6-1|NA
ASNMGVGQPQH
>TRBV5-6|NA
ASNPVLSRYGYT
>TRBV29-1|NA
SVGARDRGRTGELF
>TRBV27|once
ASSSVLPTSGRAGDNEQF
>TRBV27|NA
ASSLYETGVALNGYT
>TRBV4-2|NA
ASSLRQESNTEAF
>TRBV18|NA
ASSPRQDYNEQF
>TRBV6-5|NA
ASRARARAGGYT
>TRBV7-9|NA
ASSPLGAGESDTQY
>TRBV6-1|NA
ASGDTSLVTDTQY
>TRBV9|NA
ASSVGGATNEKLF
>TRBV4-1|NA
ASSQVRVWGTGELF
>TRBV5-1|NA
ASSLEVIRSGEQF
>TRBV19|NA
ASTLTGGAGNEQF
>TRBV29-1|few
SVGGTGYT
>TRBV6-6|NA
ASSSGQGNYGYT
>TRBV9|NA
ASSVGQGFYEQY
>TRBV14|NA
ASSQDGGRPSYNEQF